The TCR beta chain under discussion was sequenced for a study of T cell clonotyping in hematopoietic cell transplantation. Study conclusions and caveats: Recipient TCR diversity dropped after transplant; expanded clonotypes rose from day 30 to 180.

Generated by immunoSEQ multiplex PCR, the TCRdb table keeps only in-frame clones and is missing some. The sample has around 15,000 clones, just over 95% seen once. A word on this clone: Its antigen remains unknown.

Blood collection times were about day -28 and days 30, 100, 180 posttransplant. This TCR was recovered from a female patient aged 50-65 years who had an allogeneic stem cell transplant from an unrelated donor, so T cells may come from the graft donor. Some clones in this sample may be carry-over from other donors' samples. Sequenced here: peripheral blood mononuclear cells, sampled 30 days after allogeneic stem cell transplant.

The CDR3 region has the DNA TGCGCCAGCAGCTTGGGGACAGTTAGTGTCACCGGGGAGCTGTTTTTT. This sequence encodes CASSLGTVSVTGELFF. The chain combines TRBV5-1 with TRBJ2-2; tentatively, D is TRBD1 (6 bases). Trimming took 0 bases from V and 4 from J, leaving 13 bases between them. Germline V gene data show CDR1 as SGHRS and CDR2 as YFSETQ. CDR3 length: 16 amino acids.